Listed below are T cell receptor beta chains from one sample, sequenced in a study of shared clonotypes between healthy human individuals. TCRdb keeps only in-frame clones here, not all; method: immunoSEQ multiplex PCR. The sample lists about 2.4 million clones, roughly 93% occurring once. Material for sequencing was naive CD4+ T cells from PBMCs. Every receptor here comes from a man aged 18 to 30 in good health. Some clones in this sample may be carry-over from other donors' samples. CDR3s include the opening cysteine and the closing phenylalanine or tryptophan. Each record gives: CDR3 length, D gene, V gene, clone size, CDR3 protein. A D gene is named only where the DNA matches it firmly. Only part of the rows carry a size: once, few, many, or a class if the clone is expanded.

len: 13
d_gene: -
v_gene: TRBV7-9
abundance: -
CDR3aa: CASSTQGGTEAFF

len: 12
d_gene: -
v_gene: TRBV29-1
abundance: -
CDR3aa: CSVRLGQETQYF

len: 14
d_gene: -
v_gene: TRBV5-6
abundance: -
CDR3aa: CASSLYRNTGELFF

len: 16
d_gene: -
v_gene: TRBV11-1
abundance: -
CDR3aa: CASSLGPRGRPYEQYF

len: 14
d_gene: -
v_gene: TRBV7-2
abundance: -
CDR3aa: CASSPRRASYEQYF

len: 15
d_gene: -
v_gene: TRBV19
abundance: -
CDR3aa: CASSIPAAAKNIQYF

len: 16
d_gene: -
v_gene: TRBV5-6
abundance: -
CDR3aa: CASSSSLYTDSHEQYF

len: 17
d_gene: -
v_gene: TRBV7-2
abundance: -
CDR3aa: CASSFGRLGSSYNEQFF

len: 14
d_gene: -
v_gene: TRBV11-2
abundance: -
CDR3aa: CASSSIGWAGELFF

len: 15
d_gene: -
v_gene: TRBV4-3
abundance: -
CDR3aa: CASSPQGGRPYEQYF

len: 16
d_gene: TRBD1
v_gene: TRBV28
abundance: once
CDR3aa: CASSYSGTGARETQYF

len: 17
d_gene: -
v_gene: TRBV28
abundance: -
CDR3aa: CASSLLARLTYTGELFF

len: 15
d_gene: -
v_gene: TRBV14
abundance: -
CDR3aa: CASSLHRSVSDTQYF

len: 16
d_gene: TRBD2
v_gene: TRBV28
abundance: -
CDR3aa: CASSGRLAGAQETQYF

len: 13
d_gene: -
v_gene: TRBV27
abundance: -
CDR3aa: CANPNRYRGPQHF

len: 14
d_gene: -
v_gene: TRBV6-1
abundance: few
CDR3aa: CASTPLAGDQPQHF

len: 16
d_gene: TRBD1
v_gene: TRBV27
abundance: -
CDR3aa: CASSPQGDSGANVLTF

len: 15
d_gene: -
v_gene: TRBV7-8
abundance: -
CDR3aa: CASSLAWGSNQPQHF

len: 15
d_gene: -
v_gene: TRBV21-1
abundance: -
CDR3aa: CASSRPGTDSYEQYF

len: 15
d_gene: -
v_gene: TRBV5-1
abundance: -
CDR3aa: CASSLVGDSNQPQHF

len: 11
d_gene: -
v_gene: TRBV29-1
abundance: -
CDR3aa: CSASSGSEAFF

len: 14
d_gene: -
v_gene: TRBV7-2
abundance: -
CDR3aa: CASSLRDLGQPQHF

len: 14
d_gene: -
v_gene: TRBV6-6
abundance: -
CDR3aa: CASRAPLNTGELFF

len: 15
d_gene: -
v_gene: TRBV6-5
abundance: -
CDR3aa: CASGNRGLAKNIQYF

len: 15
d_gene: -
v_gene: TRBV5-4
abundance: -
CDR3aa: CASSSGSGTQETQYF

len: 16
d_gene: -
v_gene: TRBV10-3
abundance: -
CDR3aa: CAISELQGRLTGELFF

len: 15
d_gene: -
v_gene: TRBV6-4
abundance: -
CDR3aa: CASSEASAPYYEQYF

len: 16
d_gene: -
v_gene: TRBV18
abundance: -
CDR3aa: CASSPLGRGGTEKLFF